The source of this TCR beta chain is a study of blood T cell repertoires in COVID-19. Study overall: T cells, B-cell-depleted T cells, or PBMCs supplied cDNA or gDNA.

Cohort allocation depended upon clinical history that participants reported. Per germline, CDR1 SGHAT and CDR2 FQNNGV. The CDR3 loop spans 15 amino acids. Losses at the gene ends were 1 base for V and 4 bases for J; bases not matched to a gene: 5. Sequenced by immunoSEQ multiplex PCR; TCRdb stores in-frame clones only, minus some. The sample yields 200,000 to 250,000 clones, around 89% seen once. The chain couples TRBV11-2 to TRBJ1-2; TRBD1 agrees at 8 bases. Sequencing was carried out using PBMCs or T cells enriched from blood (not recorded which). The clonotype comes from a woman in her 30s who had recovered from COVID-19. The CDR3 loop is CASSLVPGTGYGYTF. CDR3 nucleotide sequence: TGTGCCAGCAGCTTAGTACCCGGGACAGGCTATGGCTACACCTTC.